This T cell receptor (beta chain) comes out of a study of CD4 T cells in relation to SARS-CoV-2 and coronaviruses. Background on the study: TCR beta CDR3s were sequenced after roughly nine-day antigen culture of PBMCs. General observations from the study: In roughly 65% of donors, memory CD4+ clonotypes crossrecognized SARS-CoV-2 and at least one common cold coronavirus spike.

The data were produced by immunoSEQ multiplex PCR, yet TCRdb's version contains in-frame clones alone and is incomplete. The sample lists approximately 16,000 clones, around four fifths seen once, with over 40% in the top ten. Unexposed donor CD4+ T cells date from about 2011-2019, before the COVID-19 pandemic. Isolation of CD4+ T cells took place after approximately 10 days in culture. Unexposed-donor CD4+ T cells were probed with SARS-CoV-2 S/N and four cold-coronavirus spikes, cells permitting. Each well had 2.1 million or so PBMCs in approximately 5.2% human AB serum with IL-2. With respect to this clone: Its cognate antigen is unknown.

The CDR3 contains 12 residues. Germline CDR1 is SGHRS and CDR2 is YFSETQ. The V gene lost 4 bases and the J gene lost 10 bases, with 14 bases spanning the gap. This receptor was taken from a human donor in good health. The sequenced material came from CD4+ T cells from PBMCs, cultured in vitro. The rearrangement uses TRBV5-1 and TRBJ1-1; D may be TRBD1 (5 bases). Here the CDR3 DNA reads TGCGCCAGCAGCACCCCAGGGAGGGCAGCTTTCTTT. Amino acids: CASSTPGRAAFF.